These 15 T cell receptor beta chains were all obtained from the same sample, sequenced in a study. Amplification of TRBV12-4/TRBJ1-2 clonotypes used adaptor-ligated barcode primers. TCRdb re-called the multiplex PCR reads through MiXCR, storing one row per CDR3 protein. The table shows 350 to 450 distinct CDR3 sequences, with around 30% occurring only once. Treg sorting used a CD4+CD25+CD127-/low gate. Material for sequencing was tumor-infiltrating Tregs sorted from the breast tumor. The source of these receptors is a female donor with breast cancer.

In its sample, this clonotype ranks as large. The J gene is TRBJ1-2, the V gene TRBV12-3 or TRBV12-4; no firm D call. The germline V and J ends were trimmed by 6 bases and 3 bases, with 8 bases remaining between them. The CDR3 extends over 12 amino acids. The CDR3 protein is CASSPADYGYTF. CDR3 nucleotides: TGTGCCAGCAGCCCAGCTGACTATGGCTACACCTTC.

V and J are TRBV12-3 or TRBV12-4 and TRBJ1-2, with a weak D call TRBD1 (5 bases). This CDR3 has 15 amino acids. The ends were cut back, 10 bases at V and 9 bases at J, with 27 bases in the middle. The CDR3 sequence: CATTGQHLLNGSYTF. The DNA of the CDR3 is TGTGCCACCACGGGGCAACACTTACTTAACGGAAGCTACACCTTC.

This clonotype counts as large. This chain connects TRBV12-3 or TRBV12-4 to TRBJ1-2; D remains unclear. The CDR3 is 13 residues long. The germline V and J ends were trimmed by 4 bases and 0 bases, with 6 bases remaining between them. CDR3 coding DNA: TGTGCCAGCAGTTCAACAGCTAACTATGGCTACACCTTC. Amino acid sequence: CASSSTANYGYTF.

About this clonotype: Likely a read error: the CDR3 ends without its conserved phenylalanine or tryptophan. V is TRBV12-3 or TRBV12-4 and J is TRBJ1-2; D unclear. CDR3 size: 15 residues. CDR3 region: CASSLRRRANYSYTS. The CDR3 bases are TGTGCTAGCAGTTTGAGGCGGAGAGCTAACTATAGCTACACCTCC.

By proportion, this clonotype is hyperexpanded (1% or more). The chain is built from TRBV12-3 or TRBV12-4 and TRBJ1-2; 8 bases map to TRBD1. Germline trimming cut 6 bases from V and 7 bases from J; bases unmatched to any gene: 10. The CDR3 is 14 residues long. The CDR3 is CASSPWTGTVGYTF. The DNA for the CDR3 is TGTGCCAGCAGCCCATGGACAGGGACGGTTGGCTACACCTTC.

With respect to this clonotype: The junction and the germline gene differ at one end; a read error may be behind it. This chain links TRBV12-3 or TRBV12-4 with TRBJ1-2; D is unresolved. The CDR3 runs to 13 residues. The DNA for the CDR3 is TGTGCCGGCAGTCCCTTCTCCGAGGGCGGCTACACCTTC. Its translation is CAGSPFSEGGYTF.

This clonotype is termed hyperexpanded (1% or more). This rearrangement joins TRBV12-3 or TRBV12-4 to TRBJ1-2; 7 bases map to TRBD1. V lost 3 bases, J lost 6 bases, and 13 bases stayed unmatched. The CDR3 is made up of 16 amino acids. CDR3 in DNA: TGTGCCAGCAGTTTCCAACCGGGACAGAGACCTAATGGCTACACCTTC. It codes for CASSFQPGQRPNGYTF.

Within the sample, this clonotype is medium-sized. The chain uses TRBV12-3 or TRBV12-4 and TRBJ1-2; D is perhaps TRBD1 (5 bases). CDR3 length equals 13 residues. V lost 2 bases to trimming and J lost 8 bases, with 12 bases between them. CDR3 in amino acids: CASSLLGAGGYTF. The CDR3, as DNA: TGTGCCAGCAGTTTACTAGGGGCAGGAGGCTACACCTTC.

In its sample, this clonotype is large. This CDR3 reads CASGFKIGQSYTF. In DNA, the CDR3 is TGTGCTAGTGGTTTTAAGATCGGCCAAAGCTACACCTTC. V usage is TRBV12-5 and J usage is TRBJ1-2; no reliable D call. V lost 3 bases to trimming and J lost 9 bases, with 14 bases between them. The CDR3 totals 13 residues. Germline lookup yields CDR1 LGHNT and CDR2 FRNRAP. Complete variable domain (other parts from reference TRBV12-5 and TRBJ1-2): DARVTQTPRHKVTEMGQEVTMRCQPILGHNTVFWYRQTMMQGLELLAYFRNRAPLDDSGMPKDRFSAEMPDATLATLKIQPSEPRDSAVYFCASGFKIGQSYTFGSGTRLTVV.

This clonotype is termed medium-sized. The chain couples TRBV12-3 or TRBV12-4 to TRBJ1-2, with D unresolved. Deletions cut 7 bases from V and 8 bases from J, with 17 bases between. The CDR3 is 13 amino acids. The CDR3 region is CASTRGPNAGYTF. CDR3 DNA sequence: TGTGCCAGCACCCGCGGACCGAACGCCGGCTACACCTTC.

The rearrangement links TRBV12-3 or TRBV12-4 to TRBJ1-2, with D possibly being TRBD1 (5 bases). V was pared by 5 bases and J by 2 bases, with 12 bases between. CDR3 size: 14 residues. CDR3: CASSDGSGNYGYTF. As DNA, the CDR3 is TGTGCCAGCAGTGACGGGTCAGGGAACTATGGCTACACCTTC.

By sample fraction, this clonotype is large. The chain uses TRBV12-3 or TRBV12-4 and TRBJ1-2; D is possibly TRBD1 (6 bases). V lost 5 bases and J lost 8, with 15 bases in between. The CDR3 spans 13 residues. CDR3 protein: CASSGPRGRGYTF. The CDR3 DNA reads TGTGCCAGCAGTGGACCCAGGGGTAGAGGCTACACCTTC.

This clonotype has only a few counts. A much larger clonotype is one base distant, so this may be a read error. This sequence joins TRBV12-3 or TRBV12-4 and TRBJ1-2; D is unclear. This CDR3 region has 13 residues. Trimming removed 7 bases at V and 7 bases at J, with 16 bases between. The CDR3 reads CASNLSGPSGYTF. For the CDR3, the DNA is TGTGCCAGCAACCTATCTGGGCCGAGTGGCTACACCTTC.

Notes on this clonotype: One end of the junction varies from germline; a read error may be responsible. The V and J genes are TRBV12-3 or TRBV12-4 and TRBJ1-2, with D unclear. The length of the CDR3 is 14 residues. As DNA, the CDR3 is TGTGCCAGCGGTTGGCAGGCCGCTAACAATGGCTACACCTTC. Its protein is CASGWQAANNGYTF.

By its share, this clonotype is medium-sized. The gene calls are TRBV12-3 or TRBV12-4 and TRBJ1-2, with a possible D match to TRBD1 (6 bases). The CDR3 runs 14 residues. Trimming took off 1 base at V and 10 bases at J, with 16 bases between the two ends. The CDR3 spells CASSLGRGGSDYTF. In DNA form, the CDR3 reads TGTGCCAGCAGTTTAGGCAGGGGAGGGTCTGACTACACCTTC.